This T cell receptor beta chain originates from a study of blood T cell repertoires in COVID-19. Whole-study context: Italy, Spain and the United States were the sources of the convalescent and acute COVID-19 samples. The analysed material was cDNA or gDNA that came from T cells, B-cell-depleted T cells, or PBMCs.

The germline V and J ends were trimmed by 7 bases and 3 bases, with 12 bases remaining between them. Germline CDR1 reads SNHLY; CDR2 reads FYNNEI. The CDR3 extends over 13 amino acids. Participants reported their clinical history, and cohort assignment relied on those reports. Original data processing: How many nucleated cells were present was estimated from reference gene primer amplification. Sequenced by immunoSEQ multiplex PCR; TCRdb stores in-frame clones only, minus some. V, J and clone size were drawn from that table, and D and trimming were deduced from the DNA. The sample contains about 300,000 clones, 65% to 90% of which appear only once.

Sequences were obtained from PBMCs or T cells enriched from blood (not recorded which). The clonotype was recovered from a man aged 30 to 45 who had recovered from COVID-19. V is TRBV2 and J is TRBJ1-1, with a tentative D call TRBD1 (6 bases). The CDR3 region is CASNQGRYTEAFF. The CDR3 DNA reads as TGTGCCAGCAATCAGGGGCGGTACACTGAAGCTTTCTTT. Full variable domain (missing parts from reference TRBV2 and TRBJ1-1): EPEVTQTPSHQVTQMGQEVILRCVPISNHLYFYWYRQILGQKVEFLVSFYNNEISEKSEIFDDQFSVERPDGSNFTLKIRSTKLEDSAMYFCASNQGRYTEAFFGQGTRLTVV.